A selection of T cell receptor beta chains follows, all from one sample in a study of blood T cell repertoires in COVID-19. Produced via immunoSEQ multiplex PCR; TCRdb's table is partial and in-frame only. The sample has about 410,000 clones, approximately 89% seen once. Sequencing was performed on peripheral blood. The receptor source for this set is a woman aged 40 to 49 with COVID-19, enrolled during active disease. The CDR3 runs from the conserved cysteine through the conserved F or W. The D gene is left open where the match is weak. Clone size is stated in some rows and not others, as once, few, many or a class when expanded.

>NA|TRBV4-1|TRBJ1-2|TRBD1
TGCGCCAGCCGGGGACAGGGCTTTAACTATGGCTACACCTTC
CASRGQGFNYGYTF
>NA|TRBV7-2|TRBJ2-3|NA
TGTGCCAGCAGCTTGCAAACCACTAGCACAGATACGCAGTATTTT
CASSLQTTSTDTQYF
>NA|TRBV11-2|TRBJ1-1|NA
TGTGCCAGCAGCTCCCTCGGGGCTGAAGCTTTCTTT
CASSSLGAEAFF
>once|TRBV7-2|TRBJ2-5|TRBD1
TGTGCCAGCAGCCCGGGGACAGGGGGCGAGACCCAGTACTTC
CASSPGTGGETQYF
>NA|TRBV7-2|TRBJ1-2|NA
TGTGCCAGCAGCTTAGAATTCCGACAGCGCTATGGCTACACCTTC
CASSLEFRQRYGYTF
>NA|TRBV7-2|TRBJ1-3|TRBD1
TGTGCCAGCAGCTTCAACAGGGGCGACGAAGGAAACACCATATATTTT
CASSFNRGDEGNTIYF
>NA|TRBV18|TRBJ1-1|NA
TGTGCCAGCTCGTTGTGGGGGGACACTGAAGCTTTCTTT
CASSLWGDTEAFF
>NA|TRBV6-2/TRBV6-3|TRBJ1-5|NA
TGTGCCAGCAGTTACTCTGCCGCCAGTCAGCCCCAGCATTTT
CASSYSAASQPQHF
>NA|TRBV27|TRBJ2-7|NA
TGTGCCAGCAGCCTAGGGGCTCAGGCAACCTACGAGCAGTACTTC
CASSLGAQATYEQYF
>few|TRBV4-2|TRBJ1-6|TRBD1
TGTGCCAGCAGCCAAGGAGGGACAGTGGCCCTCCACTTT
CASSQGGTVALHF
>once|TRBV12-3/TRBV12-4|TRBJ1-5|NA
TGTGCCAGCAGCCCGAGGGAGGCGCCCAAGCAGCATTTT
CASSPREAPKQHF
>NA|TRBV19|TRBJ1-1|TRBD1
TGTGCCAGTAGTGTCGGACAGGCTAACACTGAAGCTTTCTTT
CASSVGQANTEAFF
>NA|TRBV18|TRBJ2-1|TRBD2
TGTGCCAGCTCACCCGGACTAGCGAGGATTCTTTCCTACAATGAGCAGTTCTTC
CASSPGLARILSYNEQFF
>NA|TRBV7-8|TRBJ1-6|TRBD1
TGTGCCAGCAGCGGCCGACAGGGGGTTAATTCACCCCTCCACTTT
CASSGRQGVNSPLHF
>NA|TRBV5-1|TRBJ1-3|NA
TGCGCCAGCAGCTTGGGGCCGCCGGGGGCTGGAAACACCATATATTTT
CASSLGPPGAGNTIYF
>NA|TRBV15|TRBJ1-4|NA
TGTGCCACCAGCAGATTTACGGGGGCAACTAATGAAAAACTGTTTTTT
CATSRFTGATNEKLFF
>NA|TRBV24-1|TRBJ2-7|TRBD1
TGTGCCACCAGTGAGGCGGGACAGGGGGAAGAGCAGTACTTC
CATSEAGQGEEQYF
>NA|TRBV28|TRBJ2-1|TRBD1
TGTGCCAGCAGACCCGCCGGGACAGGGTACAATGAGCAGTTCTTC
CASRPAGTGYNEQFF